These 24 T cell receptor beta chains came from one sample sequenced in a study of T cell repertoires in cytomegalovirus infection. TCRdb ran MiXCR on the reads and lists one entry per CDR3 protein. The sample lists 200,000 or so distinct CDR3 sequences; approximately 19% were seen once. Sequencing used PBMCs. All receptors come from a human donor in good health (CMV status not recorded). Some clones in this sample may be carry-over from other donors' samples.

This clonotype has only a few counts. The J gene is TRBJ2-7, the V gene TRBV10-3; unclear D gene. Trimming cost V 3 bases and J 0 bases, with 12 bases left between them. The CDR3 sequence is 15 residues long. Germline CDR1 is ENHRY and CDR2 is SYGVKD. DNA of the CDR3: TGTGCCATCAGTGATATCTGGAAGAGCTCCTACGAGCAGTACTTC. As protein: CAISDIWKSSYEQYF.

The rearrangement uses TRBV28 and TRBJ2-7; D perhaps matches TRBD2 (6 bases). Germline CDR1 reads MDHEN; CDR2 reads SYDVKM. Trimming cost V 8 bases and J 4 bases, with 12 bases left between them. The CDR3 sequence is 12 residues long. The CDR3 loop is CASRRGVYEQYF. CDR3 nucleotides: TGTGCCAGCCGGCGGGGCGTATACGAGCAGTACTTC.

V and J are TRBV5-1 and TRBJ2-2; 10 nucleotides match TRBD2. The V segment lost 1 base and the J segment 7 bases; nucleotides outside the gene matches: 13. CDR1 and CDR2 (germline): SGHRS, YFSETQ. This CDR3 is 18 amino acids long. The CDR3 region has the DNA TGCGCCAGCAGCTTGCGGCTAGCGGGAGTTGGGAGTGTCGGGGAGCTGTTTTTT. Translated, it gives CASSLRLAGVGSVGELFF.

The V and J genes are TRBV18 and TRBJ2-1; TRBD2 aligns across 14 bases. The CDR3 is 16 amino acids. Germline assignment: CDR1 KGHSH and CDR2 LQKENI. With V trimmed by 2 bases and J by 8 bases, 5 bases remained unmatched. The CDR3 nucleotides read TGTGCCAGCTCACCAGCCGGGACTAGCGGGAGCCATGAGCAGTTCTTC. Translating it yields CASSPAGTSGSHEQFF.

This clonotype has more than one count but fewer than ten. One end of the junction fails to match germline, which may point to a read error. The rearrangement joins TRBV20-1 to TRBJ2-3; 7 bases match TRBD1. The CDR3 sequence is 10 residues long. Germline assignment: CDR1 DFQATT and CDR2 SNEGSKA (reference sequence). The CDR3 nucleotides are TGCAGTGCCGGGACAGTTACGCAGTATTTT. This encodes CSAGTVTQYF.

The chain combines TRBV19 with TRBJ2-1; D is ambiguous. V was trimmed by 4 bases and J by 1 base, leaving 5 bases between them. CDR1 and CDR2 from the germline V gene are LNHDA and SQIVND (reference sequence). This CDR3 is built from 13 residues. In nucleotides, the CDR3 is TGTGCCAGTAGTAAGATATCCTACAATGAGCAGTTCTTC. Its translation is CASSKISYNEQFF.

This clonotype came up many times. The chain employs TRBV7-8 and TRBJ2-3, with TRBD2 matching over 9 bases. V lost 5 bases to trimming and J lost 5 bases; unmatched junction nucleotides: 14. The CDR3 contains 17 residues. Germline CDR1 and CDR2: SGHVS and FQNEAQ. This CDR3 reads CASSPLGGGARGDTQYF. For the CDR3, the DNA is TGTGCCAGCAGCCCCTTAGGCGGGGGGGCCAGGGGAGATACGCAGTATTTT.

This clonotype was recorded many times. J is TRBJ1-5 and V is TRBV7-2; D might be TRBD1 (6 bases). Germline assignment: CDR1 SGHTA and CDR2 FQGNSA. Trimming left V 5 bases short and J 7 bases short, with 15 bases between. This CDR3 contains 14 residues. The CDR3 nucleotides read TGTGCCAGCAGCGCGACAGGTAGCCCGCAGCCCCAGCATTTT. Its protein product is CASSATGSPQPQHF.

The chain combines TRBV12-5 with TRBJ2-7, with 7 nucleotides matching TRBD1. CDR1 and CDR2 (germline): LGHNT, FRNRAP. The trim removed 6 bases at V and 4 bases at J, leaving 15 bases unmatched. The CDR3 has 16 amino acids. The CDR3 coding sequence is TGTGCTAGTGGACTCCTCCGCACCGGGACAGTTTACGAGCAGTACTTC. This codes for CASGLLRTGTVYEQYF.

The V call is TRBV4-3, the J call TRBJ2-2, with 7 nucleotides matching TRBD2. Germline lookup yields CDR1 LGHNA and CDR2 YSLEER. The CDR3 sequence is 15 residues long. V shed 6 bases, J shed 4 bases, and the junction held 8 bases outside the gene matches. The CDR3 here is CASSLDSGGTGELFF. In DNA, the CDR3 is TGCGCCAGCAGTCTCGATTCGGGGGGCACCGGGGAGCTGTTTTTT.

The chain employs TRBV7-8 and TRBJ1-1, with D tentatively TRBD1 (5 bases). V lost 2 bases, J lost 4 bases, and 14 bases lay in between. Germline CDR1 and CDR2: SGHVS and FQNEAQ. This CDR3 is 15 amino acids long. The CDR3 coding sequence is TGTGCCAGCAGCTTAATGGGCGGGGGGAGCACTGAAGCTTTCTTT. Translation: CASSLMGGGSTEAFF. The full variable domain, rest sourced from reference TRBV7-8 and TRBJ1-1, is GAGVSQSPRYKVAKRGQDVALRCDPISGHVSLFWYQQALGQGPEFLTYFQNEAQLDKSGLPSDRFFAERPEGSVSTLKIQRTQQEDSAVYLCASSLMGGGSTEAFFGQGTRLTVV.

This clonotype was recorded at least ten times. This chain connects TRBV2 to TRBJ1-2; no clear D gene. Trimming shortened V by 7 bases and J by 4 bases, and 13 bases separated the two germline ends. Looked up from germline, CDR1 is SNHLY and CDR2 is FYNNEI. CDR3 size: 13 residues. The CDR3 nucleotides read TGTGCCAGCAATCGACAATCCGGCTATGGCTACACCTTC. Residues: CASNRQSGYGYTF. Looking up the rest from reference TRBV2 and TRBJ1-2 gives the full variable domain: EPEVTQTPSHQVTQMGQEVILRCVPISNHLYFYWYRQILGQKVEFLVSFYNNEISEKSEIFDDQFSVERPDGSNFTLKIRSTKLEDSAMYFCASNRQSGYGYTFGSGTRLTVV.

This clonotype was counted many times. The chain combines TRBV25-1 with TRBJ2-5; D is undetermined. With 1 base removed from V and 2 bases from J, the gap between germline ends came to 14 bases. This CDR3 has 16 residues. Per germline, CDR1 MGHDK and CDR2 SYGVNS. The DNA for the CDR3 is TGTGCCAGCAGTGAATTGGCGGCAGCAGTACAAGAGACCCAGTACTTC. As protein: CASSELAAAVQETQYF. The full variable domain, with the rest looked up from reference TRBV25-1 and TRBJ2-5, is EADIYQTPRYLVIGTGKKITLECSQTMGHDKMYWYQQDPGMELHLIHYSYGVNSTEKGDLSSESTVSRIRTEHFPLTLESARPSHTSQYLCASSELAAAVQETQYFGPGTRLLVL.

This clonotype has more than one count but fewer than ten. This chain links TRBV12-3 or TRBV12-4 with TRBJ2-2; no clear D gene. V was pared by 8 bases and J by 4 bases, with 11 bases between. The CDR3 has 13 amino acids. The CDR3 is CASHRAGTGELFF. CDR3 sequence (DNA): TGTGCCAGCCACCGGGCAGGCACCGGGGAGCTGTTTTTT.

The CDR3 sequence is CASSLDRDLPQHF. The CDR3, as DNA: TGTGCCAGCAGCTTGGATCGGGACCTCCCCCAGCATTTT. The chain is built from TRBV5-5 and TRBJ1-5, with D possibly being TRBD1 (5 bases). This CDR3 contains 13 residues. Germline loops: CDR1 SGHKS, CDR2 YYEKEE (reference sequence). V lost 0 bases and J 10 bases, leaving 11 bases between the germline ends.

The chain links TRBV12-3 or TRBV12-4 to TRBJ1-1; D gene ambiguous. The CDR3 consists of 13 residues. V lost 3 bases, J lost 5 bases, and 10 bases lay in between. The CDR3 bases are TGTGCCAGCAGTTTGTTCGACACAACTGAAGCTTTCTTT. This codes for CASSLFDTTEAFF.

The chain is built from TRBV5-6 and TRBJ2-3; 7 bases agree with TRBD2. V lost 4 bases and J lost 2; bases outside the gene matches: 4. The CDR3 is 14 amino acids. Germline loops: CDR1 SGHDT, CDR2 YYEEEE. The CDR3 DNA is TGTGCCAGCAGCCGGGGGACTAACACAGATACGCAGTATTTT. This encodes CASSRGTNTDTQYF. The full variable domain, completed using reference TRBV5-6 and TRBJ2-3, is DAGVTQSPTHLIKTRGQQVTLRCSPKSGHDTVSWYQQALGQGPQFIFQYYEEEERQRGNFPDRFSGHQFPNYSSELNVNALLLGDSALYLCASSRGTNTDTQYFGPGTRLTVL.

The chain employs TRBV29-1 and TRBJ2-1, with 7 bases identical to TRBD2. There are 14 residues in the CDR3. Germline CDR1 is SQVTM and CDR2 is ANQGSEA. Trimming cost V 4 bases and J 5 bases; bases outside gene matches: 8. Here the CDR3 reads CSVGAGERHNEQFF. As DNA, the CDR3 is TGCAGCGTTGGTGCGGGGGAACGCCACAATGAGCAGTTCTTC.

The V and J genes are TRBV7-2 and TRBJ2-1; TRBD1 matches at 7 bases. The CDR3 runs 14 residues. J gave up 9 bases and V 4 bases, and 9 bases lay outside the gene matches. The germline V gene has CDR1 SGHTA and CDR2 FQGNSA. For the CDR3, the DNA is TGTGCCAGCAGCTATACTCAGGGGGTGGGTGAGCAGTTCTTC. This encodes CASSYTQGVGEQFF.

The rearrangement links TRBV29-1 to TRBJ2-5; 10 bases agree with TRBD2. CDR3 size: 13 residues. CDR1 and CDR2 (germline): SQVTM, ANQGSEA. The trim removed 4 bases at V and 5 bases at J, leaving 4 bases unmatched. CDR3 region: CSVAAGGWETQYF. CDR3 DNA: TGCAGCGTTGCAGCGGGAGGGTGGGAGACCCAGTACTTC.

V is TRBV6-2 or TRBV6-3 and J is TRBJ1-6, with no clear D. Trimming stripped 4 bases from V and 9 bases from J, with 7 bases between. Germline CDR1 reads MNHEY; CDR2 reads SVGEGT. The CDR3 spans 12 residues. This CDR3 reads CASSWNGSPLHF. In DNA form, the CDR3 reads TGTGCCAGCAGTTGGAACGGTTCACCCCTCCACTTT.

The CDR3 sequence is CASSLFAGNTEAFF. The CDR3 nucleotides read TGTGCCAGCAGTTTATTCGCGGGGAACACTGAAGCTTTCTTT. The chain carries TRBV27 and TRBJ1-1, with no clear D. V dropped 1 base and J dropped 1 base, with 7 bases sitting between them. CDR1 is MNHEY, CDR2 SMNVEV, per germline (reference sequence). CDR3 length equals 14 residues.

The chain uses TRBV20-1 and TRBJ1-1; TRBD1 matches 12 bases. Germline V gene sequence: CDR1 DFQATT, CDR2 SNEGSKA (reference sequence). The CDR3 runs to 15 residues. J was trimmed by 7 bases and V by 3 bases; bases with no gene match: 9. CDR3 sequence reads: CSARIRDRGPLEAFF. CDR3 nucleotides: TGCAGTGCTAGGATCCGGGACAGGGGGCCACTTGAAGCTTTCTTT.

This clonotype has only a few counts. The J gene is TRBJ1-2, the V gene TRBV28, with 7 positions matching TRBD1. V lost 6 bases and J lost 2; bases outside the gene matches: 9. Germline V gene lookup returns CDR1 MDHEN and CDR2 SYDVKM. There are 15 residues in the CDR3. CDR3 sequence: CASRFETGSNYGYTF. The CDR3 nucleotides are TGTGCCAGCAGGTTCGAGACAGGGTCGAACTATGGCTACACCTTC.